This T cell receptor beta chain originates from a study of OX40 agonist ivuxolimab in advanced cancers. The overall study: Each dose-escalation patient presented with hepatocellular carcinoma, melanoma, renal cell or head and neck cancer. About 40% of patients had received prior checkpoint inhibitor therapy. Overall study findings and caveats: In a subset of nonresponders, normalized T-cell clonal expansion was also low. At 0.1 to 3.0 mg/kg and by week 6, clonal expansion occurred in CD4+ and CD8+ blood T cells.

Assay used: immunoSEQ multiplex PCR; TCRdb lists only in-frame clones, some missing. The sample carries fewer than 90,000 clones, approximately 86% recorded once. V lost 1 base and J lost 4, with 14 bases in between. The CDR3 has 16 amino acids. CDR1 LGHNA and CDR2 YNFKEQ come from the germline V gene. Judged by abundance, this clone is medium-sized (0.01 to 0.1%). What it recognizes is unknown. The chain links TRBV4-2 to TRBJ2-4, with no clear D. The TCR comes from an adult with an advanced solid tumor such as melanoma, head and neck, liver or kidney cancer. The input for sequencing was CD4+ or CD8+ T cells sorted from blood, taken in a trial of the OX40 agonist ivuxolimab. The CDR3 sequence: CASSQGRSLEKNIQYF. In DNA form, the CDR3 reads TGTGCCAGCAGCCAAGGGCGCTCCCTTGAAAAAAACATTCAGTACTTC.